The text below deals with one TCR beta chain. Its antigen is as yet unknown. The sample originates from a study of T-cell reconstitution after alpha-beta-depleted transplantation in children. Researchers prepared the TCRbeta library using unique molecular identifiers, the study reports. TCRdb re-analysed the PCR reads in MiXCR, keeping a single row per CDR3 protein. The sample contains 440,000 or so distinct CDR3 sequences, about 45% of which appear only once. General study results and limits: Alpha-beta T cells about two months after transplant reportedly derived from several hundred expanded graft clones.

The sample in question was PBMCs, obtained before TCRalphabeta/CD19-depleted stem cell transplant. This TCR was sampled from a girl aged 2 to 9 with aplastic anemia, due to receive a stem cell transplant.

CDR3 nucleotides: TGCGCCAGCAGCCAAGATAATCGGAAGACTGAAGCTTTCTTT. It specifies CASSQDNRKTEAFF. The rearrangement joins TRBV4-3 to TRBJ1-1; no reliable D call. CDR1 is LGHNA, CDR2 YSLEER, per germline. This CDR3 contains 14 residues. The V end was cut by 0 bases, the J end by 5 bases, with 10 bases between.